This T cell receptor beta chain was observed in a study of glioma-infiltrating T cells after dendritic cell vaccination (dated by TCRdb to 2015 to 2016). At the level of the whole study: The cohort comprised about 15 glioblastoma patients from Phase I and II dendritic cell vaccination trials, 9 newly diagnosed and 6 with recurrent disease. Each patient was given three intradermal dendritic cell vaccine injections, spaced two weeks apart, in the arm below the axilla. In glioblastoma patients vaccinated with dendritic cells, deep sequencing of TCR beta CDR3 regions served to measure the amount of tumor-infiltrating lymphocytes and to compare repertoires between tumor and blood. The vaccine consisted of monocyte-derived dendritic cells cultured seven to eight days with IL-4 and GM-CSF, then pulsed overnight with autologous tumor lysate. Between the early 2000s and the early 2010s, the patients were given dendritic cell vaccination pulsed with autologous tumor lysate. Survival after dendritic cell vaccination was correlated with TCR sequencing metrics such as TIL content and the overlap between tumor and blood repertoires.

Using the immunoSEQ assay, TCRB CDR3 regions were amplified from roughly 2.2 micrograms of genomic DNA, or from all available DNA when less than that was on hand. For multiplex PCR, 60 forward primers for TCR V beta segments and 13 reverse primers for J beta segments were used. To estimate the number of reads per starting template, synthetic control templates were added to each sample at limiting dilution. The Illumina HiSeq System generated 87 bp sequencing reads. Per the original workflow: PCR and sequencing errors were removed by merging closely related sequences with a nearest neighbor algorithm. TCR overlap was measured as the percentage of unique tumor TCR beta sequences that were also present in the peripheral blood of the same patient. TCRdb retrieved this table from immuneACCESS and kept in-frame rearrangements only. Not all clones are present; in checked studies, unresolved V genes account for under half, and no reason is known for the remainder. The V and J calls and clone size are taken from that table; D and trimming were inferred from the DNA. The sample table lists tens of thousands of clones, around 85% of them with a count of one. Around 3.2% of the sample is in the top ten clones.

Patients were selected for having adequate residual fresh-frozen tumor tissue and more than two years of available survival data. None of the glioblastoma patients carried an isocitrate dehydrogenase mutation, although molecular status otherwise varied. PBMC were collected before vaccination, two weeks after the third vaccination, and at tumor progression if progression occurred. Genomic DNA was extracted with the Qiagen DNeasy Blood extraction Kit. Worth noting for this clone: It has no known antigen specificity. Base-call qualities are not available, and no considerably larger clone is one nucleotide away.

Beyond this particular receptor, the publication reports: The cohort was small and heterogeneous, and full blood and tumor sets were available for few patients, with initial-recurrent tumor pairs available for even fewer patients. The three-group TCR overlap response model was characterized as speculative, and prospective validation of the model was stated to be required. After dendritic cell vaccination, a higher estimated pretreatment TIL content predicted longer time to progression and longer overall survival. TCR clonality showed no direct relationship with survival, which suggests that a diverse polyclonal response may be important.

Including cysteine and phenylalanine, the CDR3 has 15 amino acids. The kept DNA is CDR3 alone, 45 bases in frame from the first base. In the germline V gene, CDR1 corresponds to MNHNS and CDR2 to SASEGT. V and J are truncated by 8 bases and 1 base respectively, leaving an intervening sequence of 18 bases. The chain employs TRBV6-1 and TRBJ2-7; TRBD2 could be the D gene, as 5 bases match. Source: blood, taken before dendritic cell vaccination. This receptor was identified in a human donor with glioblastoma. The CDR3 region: CASGSRSTGSYEQYF. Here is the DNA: TGTGCCAGCGGTTCCCGGTCTACGGGGTCCTACGAGCAGTACTTC.